The source of this T cell receptor (beta chain) is a study of chemoradiotherapy in HPV16-positive cancers. Measured with immunoSEQ multiplex PCR; TCRdb has only the in-frame clones, and not every one. The repertoire holds about 66,000 clones, 88% seen once, with just over 4% in the top ten. This CDR3 has 11 residues. The germline gives CDR1 SNHLY, CDR2 FYNNEI. Trimming stripped 4 bases from V and 7 bases from J, with 8 bases between. The chain uses TRBV2 and TRBJ2-7; D call uncertain. The clonotype was recovered from a human donor with HPV-associated anogenital cancer. This specimen consisted of blood, obtained from a patient who underwent chemoradiotherapy. CDR3: CASSARREQYF. CDR3 DNA sequence: TGTGCCAGCAGTGCAAGGCGGGAGCAGTACTTC.